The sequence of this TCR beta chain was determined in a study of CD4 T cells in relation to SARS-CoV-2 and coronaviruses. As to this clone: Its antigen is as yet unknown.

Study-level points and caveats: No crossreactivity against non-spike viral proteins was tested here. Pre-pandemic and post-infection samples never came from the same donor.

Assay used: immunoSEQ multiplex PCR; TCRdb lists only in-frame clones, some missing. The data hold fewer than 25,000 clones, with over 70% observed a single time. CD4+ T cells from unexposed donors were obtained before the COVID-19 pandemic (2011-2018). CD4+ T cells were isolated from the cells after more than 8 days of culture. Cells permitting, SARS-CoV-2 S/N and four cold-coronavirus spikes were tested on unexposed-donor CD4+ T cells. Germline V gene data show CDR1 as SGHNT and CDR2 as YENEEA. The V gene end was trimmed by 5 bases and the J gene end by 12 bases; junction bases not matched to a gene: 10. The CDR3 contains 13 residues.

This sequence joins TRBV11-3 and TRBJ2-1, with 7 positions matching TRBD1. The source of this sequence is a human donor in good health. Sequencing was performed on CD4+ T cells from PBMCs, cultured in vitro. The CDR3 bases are TGTGCCAGCAGCCCCCCCGACAGGGAAACGCAGTTCTTC. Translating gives CASSPPDRETQFF.